The present T cell receptor (beta chain) was sequenced within a study of blood T cell repertoires in COVID-19 (TCRdb year 2020). With regard to the full study: The collaborator samples originated in the United States, Italy and Spain and spanned the acute and convalescent phases of COVID-19. HLA class I and class II types, where available, came from metadata supplied by the sample provider rather than from assay-based typing. Nearly every sample came with metadata listing a de-identified subject ID, COVID-19 status, age in years and sex. The samples were drawn from two sources: the first 160 participants of the ongoing ImmuneRACE study, and 1,000 to 1,500 subjects contributed by 6 global collaborators. The dataset comprised deeply sampled blood TCRbeta repertoires from subjects exposed to, actively infected with, or recovered from COVID-19. The prospective study material was composed of cDNA or gDNA derived from T cells, B-cell-depleted T cells, or PBMCs. The repertoires were made available in a free public database intended to serve as a resource for research on the immune response to SARS-CoV-2. Broader findings and caveats from the paper: The quantity of clinical and demographic metadata differed by source and by participant and was supplied without curation.

Of note for this clone: Its antigen is currently not known. Within one base of it there is no much larger clone, and no base qualities were kept.

The CDR3 has 14 amino acids, counting the end cysteine and phenylalanine. Only the CDR3 region is kept as DNA, spanning 42 bases read in frame from base 1. Per the germline V gene, SNHLY is the CDR1 and FYNNEI is the CDR2. V is pruned by 5 bases and J by 10 bases, leaving 8 bases of the junction without a gene match. In the prospective study, participants were roughly 18 to 89 years old, resided in approximately 25 geographic areas of the United States, and were enrolled through a virtual design. In the prospective study, cohorts were assigned on the basis of participant-reported clinical history obtained from a screening survey and a study questionnaire. ImmuneRACE Cohort 3 recovered participants were defined by two consecutive negative NP/OP PCR tests, healthcare professional clearance, or symptom resolution. Each participant in the prospective study had whole blood, serum and a nasopharyngeal or oropharyngeal swab collected by mobile phlebotomists. Participants in the prospective study had the option to provide additional blood draws and questionnaires over an approximately two-month period. Blood samples from the prospective study were shipped frozen or at room temperature prior to DNA extraction.

The immunoSEQ Assay, a bias-controlled multiplex PCR, was used to amplify TCRbeta CDR3 regions from genomic DNA. The paper's processing steps were these. The number of nucleated cells in each sample was estimated from the amplification of reference gene primers within the assay. To quantify the absolute abundance of each unique TCRbeta CDR3 rearrangement, sequence reads were collapsed and filtered. Productive Simpson clonality was computed per sample as the square root of Simpson's diversity index over productive rearrangements. The source is immuneACCESS, and TCRdb retained only in-frame sequences with V and J called. Part of the clones is not carried over; for the studies checked, unresolved V genes explain less than half of this, and the remainder is unexplained. From that table come the V and J calls and clone size; the DNA was used to work out D and trimming. This sample holds 280,000 or so clones; about 83% were observed only once. The ten most abundant clones make up 5.5% to 7% of the sample.

The sequenced material came from PBMCs or T cells enriched from blood (not recorded which). The sequence derives from a woman between 40 and 50 years old who had recovered from COVID-19. The receptor chain draws on TRBV2 and TRBJ2-1, and TRBD2 matches 10 of the central bases. The CDR3 reads CASSPRLAGVEQFF. The DNA reads as follows: TGTGCCAGCAGTCCTCGGCTAGCGGGGGTAGAGCAGTTCTTC.